Below, 26 T cell receptor beta chains from the same sample are listed, as sequenced in a study of OX40 agonist ivuxolimab in advanced cancers. Clones were sequenced by immunoSEQ multiplex PCR, and TCRdb holds only the in-frame ones, with some missing. The table shows about 110,000 clones, with under 95% occurring only once. The sample here was CD4+ or CD8+ T cells sorted from blood, taken in a trial of the OX40 agonist ivuxolimab. The receptor set was obtained from an adult with an advanced solid tumor such as melanoma, head and neck, liver or kidney cancer.

Turning to this clone: The junction differs from germline at one of its ends, possibly a read error. At the DNA level, this CDR3 is encoded by other sequences in the same sample as well. This sequence joins TRBV27 and TRBJ2-3, with D possibly being TRBD1 or TRBD2 (5 bases each). The CDR3 covers 14 residues. Per germline, CDR1 MNHEY and CDR2 SMNVEV (reference sequence). CDR3 in amino acids: CASSPRDAGYTQYF. CDR3 DNA sequence: TGCGCCAGCAGTCCGAGGGACGCCGGTTATACGCAGTATTTT.

The V and J genes are TRBV5-1 and TRBJ2-2, with TRBD2 matching 7 bases. J lost 5 bases, V lost 2 bases, and 6 bases had no gene match. Germline CDR1 and CDR2: SGHRS and YFSETQ. This CDR3 has 15 amino acids. In DNA, the CDR3 is TGCGCCAGCAGCTTCAGCGGGGAGGGAACCGGGGAGCTGTTTTTT. It codes for CASSFSGEGTGELFF.

This chain links TRBV19 with TRBJ2-5, with TRBD1 matching over 10 bases. This CDR3 is 14 amino acids long. Germline-derived CDR1 and CDR2 are LNHDA and SQIVND (reference sequence). The V segment lost 8 bases and the J segment 5 bases; nucleotides outside the gene matches: 8. The CDR3, as DNA: TGTGCCAGTGCGACAGGGGGCTCCGGGGAGACCCAGTACTTC. Translating gives CASATGGSGETQYF. The variable domain in full, with the rest retrieved from reference TRBV19 and TRBJ2-5, is DGGITQSPKYLFRKEGQNVTLSCEQNLNHDAMYWYRQDPGQGLRLIYYSQIVNDFQKGDIAEGYSVSREKKESFPLTVTSAQKNPTAFYLCASATGGSGETQYFGPGTRLLVL.

The V call is TRBV19, the J call TRBJ1-2, with 7 bases identical to TRBD1. The junction had 12 bases not matched to a gene; V was cut back by 10 bases and J by 4 bases. Germline V gene data show CDR1 as LNHDA and CDR2 as SQIVND (reference sequence). The CDR3 is made up of 14 amino acids. The CDR3 sequence is CATWIQGVPYGYTF. DNA of the CDR3: TGTGCCACCTGGATCCAGGGGGTGCCCTATGGCTACACCTTC. The complete variable domain, with remaining parts taken from reference TRBV19 and TRBJ1-2, reads DGGITQSPKYLFRKEGQNVTLSCEQNLNHDAMYWYRQDPGQGLRLIYYSQIVNDFQKGDIAEGYSVSREKKESFPLTVTSAQKNPTAFYLCATWIQGVPYGYTFGSGTRLTVV.

The gene calls are TRBV27 and TRBJ2-1, with 9 nucleotides matching TRBD1. CDR1 is MNHEY, CDR2 SMNVEV, per germline (reference sequence). V shed 2 bases and J 0 bases; nucleotides not matched to a gene: 2. This CDR3 comprises 16 residues. The CDR3 nucleotides read TGTGCCAGCAGTTTACAGGGACAGGGCTCCTACAATGAGCAGTTCTTC. Amino acid sequence: CASSLQGQGSYNEQFF.

This clone was counted only a few times. The chain links TRBV4-2 to TRBJ2-3; 8 bases match TRBD2. The CDR3 contains 17 residues. Losses at the gene ends were 0 bases for V and 2 bases for J; bases not matched to a gene: 7. Germline CDR1 LGHNA, CDR2 YNFKEQ. As DNA, the CDR3 is TGTGCCAGCAGCCAAGATACCCTTAGCGGGAACACAGATACGCAGTATTTT. This codes for CASSQDTLSGNTDTQYF.

The V and J genes are TRBV2 and TRBJ1-1; D possibly corresponds to TRBD1 (5 bases). The CDR3 extends over 15 amino acids. Germline V gene lookup returns CDR1 SNHLY and CDR2 FYNNEI. V was cut by 3 bases and J by 1 base, with 12 bases left in between. CDR3 residues: CASSEVRGRNTEAFF. CDR3 nucleotides: TGTGCCAGCAGTGAGGTTAGGGGTCGGAACACTGAAGCTTTCTTT. Drawing the rest from reference TRBV2 and TRBJ1-1, the complete variable domain is EPEVTQTPSHQVTQMGQEVILRCVPISNHLYFYWYRQILGQKVEFLVSFYNNEISEKSEIFDDQFSVERPDGSNFTLKIRSTKLEDSAMYFCASSEVRGRNTEAFFGQGTRLTVV.

This clone was observed once. The rearrangement joins TRBV6-5 to TRBJ1-6; possible D gene TRBD1, 5 bases. Deletions cut 7 bases from V and 5 bases from J, with 15 bases between. Germline V lookup: CDR1 MNHEY, CDR2 SVGAGI. The CDR3 runs to 15 residues. In DNA form, the CDR3 reads TGTGCCAGCAACCCTGGGGGGGGTAATAATTCACCCCTCCACTTT. Translation gives CASNPGGGNNSPLHF.

The chain combines TRBV6-5 with TRBJ1-4, with D hard to call. Germline-derived CDR1 and CDR2 are MNHEY and SVGAGI. The CDR3 has 13 residues. V gave up 7 bases and J gave up 4 bases, with 10 bases separating them. The CDR3 region has the DNA TGTGCCAGCATGGCCGGAGATAATGAAAAACTGTTTTTT. Amino acid sequence: CASMAGDNEKLFF.

The chain joins TRBV12-5 to TRBJ2-7; possibly TRBD1 for D (5 bases). This CDR3 contains 15 residues. Germline CDR1 reads LGHNT; CDR2 reads FRNRAP. V was shortened by 1 base and J by 4 bases, with 14 bases between the two germline ends. The CDR3 DNA reads TGTGCTAGTGGTTTGGACCAGGGTGTATCGTACGAGCAGTACTTC. Amino acid sequence: CASGLDQGVSYEQYF.

The chain has TRBV5-1 and TRBJ1-1, with a tentative D call TRBD1 (6 bases). This CDR3 contains 14 residues. With 5 bases removed from V and 0 bases from J, the gap between germline ends came to 11 bases. The V gene's germline CDR1 is SGHRS and CDR2 YFSETQ. CDR3 protein: CASRYGGMNTEAFF. The CDR3 nucleotides read TGCGCCAGCAGGTATGGGGGCATGAACACTGAAGCTTTCTTT.

The gene calls are TRBV7-3 and TRBJ1-1; perhaps TRBD1 as D (5 bases). In germline, CDR1 is SGHTA, CDR2 FQGTGA. The CDR3 has 13 amino acids. V lost 5 bases and J 3 bases, leaving 10 bases between the germline ends. The CDR3 here is CASSQQEDTEAFF. The CDR3 DNA is TGTGCCAGCAGCCAACAGGAAGACACTGAAGCTTTCTTT.

This clone came up once. This chain connects TRBV4-1 to TRBJ2-7; D may be TRBD1 (5 bases). In germline, CDR1 is MGHRA, CDR2 YSYEKL. V was trimmed by 0 bases and J by 6 bases, leaving 12 bases between them. This CDR3 comprises 14 residues. This CDR3 is CASSQDSGRVEQYF. For the CDR3, the DNA is TGCGCCAGCAGCCAAGATTCGGGCAGGGTCGAGCAGTACTTC.

The V gene is TRBV4-1, the J gene TRBJ1-2; D call uncertain. V was clipped by 0 bases and J by 10 bases, with 21 bases between them. Germline V gene data show CDR1 as MGHRA and CDR2 as YSYEKL. The CDR3 contains 16 residues. CDR3: CASSQESGWVVPAYTF. The CDR3 nucleotides are TGCGCCAGCAGCCAAGAAAGTGGGTGGGTAGTCCCTGCCTACACCTTC.

The chain uses TRBV19 and TRBJ2-5; 11 nucleotides line up with TRBD2. The CDR3 spans 17 residues. V lost 5 bases, J lost 5 bases, and 13 bases stayed unmatched. The germline V gene encodes CDR1 LNHDA and CDR2 SQIVND (reference sequence). The chain's CDR3 is CASSPRVSGRAAETQYF. Here the CDR3 DNA reads TGTGCCAGTAGTCCCCGAGTTAGCGGGAGGGCCGCCGAGACCCAGTACTTC.

The V gene is TRBV14, the J gene TRBJ1-6; D not resolved. Germline V CDR1 and CDR2: SGHDN, FVKESK. The germline V and J ends were trimmed by 1 base and 7 bases, with 11 bases remaining between them. The CDR3 sequence is 15 residues long. CDR3 in DNA: TGTGCCAGCAGCCAAGCTCTGGGAGGGAATTCACCCCTCCACTTT. Its translation: CASSQALGGNSPLHF.

The sample holds one count of this clone. CDR3 loop: CASSQGQGSLSGNTIYF. CDR3 DNA sequence: TGTGCCAGCTCACAGGGGCAGGGCAGCCTCTCTGGAAACACCATATATTTT. The rearrangement joins TRBV18 to TRBJ1-3; perhaps TRBD1 as D (5 bases). Germline CDR1 and CDR2: KGHSH and LQKENI. The CDR3 is made up of 17 amino acids. Trimming stripped 4 bases from V and 0 bases from J, with 16 bases between.

This clone appeared a few times. V and J are TRBV2 and TRBJ2-2, with 12 bases matching TRBD2. Germline V gene data show CDR1 as SNHLY and CDR2 as FYNNEI. V lost 6 bases, J lost 6 bases, and 5 bases stayed unmatched. CDR3 length equals 15 residues. CDR3 loop: CASRDGTSGPGELFF. CDR3 in DNA: TGTGCCAGCAGGGACGGGACTAGCGGGCCCGGGGAGCTGTTTTTT.

This chain connects TRBV6-4 to TRBJ2-7; D might be TRBD1 (6 bases). Per the germline V gene, CDR1 is MRHNA and CDR2 is SNTAGT. The ends were cut back, 7 bases at V and 1 base at J, with 23 bases in the middle. The CDR3 is 17 residues long. The CDR3 here is CASTKLTTGEGSYEQYF. In nucleotides, the CDR3 is TGTGCCAGCACTAAACTGACGACAGGAGAGGGTTCCTACGAGCAGTACTTC.

The chain recombines TRBV23-1 with TRBJ2-7, with TRBD2 as a possible D gene (7 bases). TRBV23-1 is flagged as an ORF with uncertain function. Trimming cost V 0 bases and J 7 bases, with 16 bases left between them. CDR3 size: 15 residues. In DNA, the CDR3 is TGCGCCAGCAGTCAATCTGGGGCAGGGGAGGGTGAGCAGTACTTC. This encodes CASSQSGAGEGEQYF.

The chain has TRBV7-8 and TRBJ2-3; 7 bases are a match to TRBD2. CDR1 and CDR2 (germline): SGHVS, FQNEAQ. The V segment lost 3 bases and the J segment 4 bases; nucleotides outside the gene matches: 13. The CDR3 extends over 17 amino acids. CDR3 in amino acids: CASSFPASGRGADTQYF. CDR3 coding DNA: TGTGCCAGCAGCTTCCCCGCTAGCGGAAGAGGCGCAGATACGCAGTATTTT.

This clone was counted once. The V call is TRBV7-6, the J call TRBJ2-7; no clear D. The CDR3 consists of 14 residues. Per the germline V gene, CDR1 is SGHVS and CDR2 is FNYEAQ. V lost 1 base and J 0 bases, leaving 7 bases between the germline ends. The CDR3 loop reads CASSLDPSSYEQYF. The CDR3 nucleotides are TGTGCCAGCAGCTTAGACCCCAGCTCCTACGAGCAGTACTTC.

The rearrangement joins TRBV7-3 to TRBJ2-2, with 7 bases aligning to TRBD2. Trimming cost V 1 base and J 5 bases; bases outside gene matches: 7. Germline V gene sequence: CDR1 SGHTA, CDR2 FQGTGA. The CDR3 has 16 amino acids. In nucleotides, the CDR3 is TGTGCCAGCAGCTTAAACCCGGGAGGAGTTACCGGGGAGCTGTTTTTT. Protein product: CASSLNPGGVTGELFF.

This rearrangement joins TRBV7-2 to TRBJ1-5; D not certain. The ends were cut back, 5 bases at V and 4 bases at J, with 9 bases in the middle. The V gene's germline CDR1 is SGHTA and CDR2 FQGNSA. CDR3 length: 13 amino acids. The CDR3 DNA is TGTGCCAGCAGCAGGCAAGCTAATCAGCCCCAGCATTTT. Amino acids: CASSRQANQPQHF.

The rearrangement joins TRBV25-1 to TRBJ2-5; D call uncertain. This CDR3 contains 10 residues. Germline CDR1 is MGHDK and CDR2 is SYGVNS. V gave up 4 bases and J gave up 5 bases, with 2 bases separating them. The CDR3 nucleotides are TGTGCCAGCAGTGTGGAGACCCAGTACTTC. Its translation is CASSVETQYF.

This chain uses TRBV18 with TRBJ1-3; possible D gene TRBD1, 6 bases. Trimming left V 3 bases short and J 0 bases short, with 15 bases between. CDR3 length equals 17 residues. Germline V gene sequence: CDR1 KGHSH, CDR2 LQKENI. The CDR3 bases are TGTGCCAGCTCACCTAACCCCGGACAGCTCTCTGGAAACACCATATATTTT. Its protein is CASSPNPGQLSGNTIYF.